One sample yielded the 31 T cell receptor beta chains listed below, sequenced in a study of response to subunit inactivated influenza vaccine. MiXCR was run by TCRdb on the RT-PCR reads, yielding one entry per CDR3 protein. The data contain roughly 710,000 distinct CDR3 sequences, 14% of them singletons. Sequences were derived from PBMCs from blood, sampled less than 15 days before vaccination. The receptors were gathered from a man aged 45-65 years who received an inactivated influenza vaccine.

This clonotype has at least ten counts. The CDR3 loop reads CASSGAPGQEETQYF. The DNA of the CDR3 is TGCGCCAGCAGCGGAGCCCCGGGCCAAGAAGAGACCCAGTACTTC. The chain recombines TRBV5-1 with TRBJ2-5; D not certain. The germline V and J ends were trimmed by 4 bases and 3 bases, with 16 bases remaining between them. This CDR3 has 15 residues. In germline, CDR1 is SGHRS, CDR2 YFSETQ. Full variable domain (outside the CDR3, taken from reference TRBV5-1 and TRBJ2-5): KAGVTQTPRYLIKTRGQQVTLSCSPISGHRSVSWYQQTPGQGLQFLFEYFSETQRNKGNFPGRFSGRQFSNSRSEMNVSTLELGDSALYLCASSGAPGQEETQYFGPGTRLLVL.

The DNA of the CDR3 is TGCAGTGCTACGGGCGGGAGCTCCTACGAGCAGTACTTC. Protein product: CSATGGSSYEQYF. The rearrangement links TRBV20-1 to TRBJ2-7, with 7 bases matching TRBD2. V trimming: 4 bases; J trimming: 0 bases; junction bases outside the gene matches: 3. The CDR3 is made up of 13 amino acids. The germline V gene encodes CDR1 DFQATT and CDR2 SNEGSKA (reference sequence).

This clonotype occurred a few times. The chain links TRBV28 to TRBJ2-1; D is unresolved. The germline gives CDR1 MDHEN, CDR2 SYDVKM. V lost 7 bases and J 7 bases, leaving 11 bases between the germline ends. The CDR3 sequence is 12 residues long. CDR3 region: CASTVGRNEQFF. The CDR3 DNA follows: TGTGCCAGCACAGTAGGTCGGAATGAGCAGTTCTTC.

This chain links TRBV30 with TRBJ1-5; TRBD1 aligns across 7 bases. Germline V gene data show CDR1 as GTSNPN and CDR2 as SVGIG (reference sequence). CDR3 length: 14 amino acids. V shed 3 bases, J shed 2 bases, and the junction held 4 bases outside the gene matches. The CDR3 nucleotides are TGTGCCTGGAGCGCCGGACAGGGCAATCAGCCCCAGCATTTT. Encoded protein: CAWSAGQGNQPQHF.

This clonotype was observed a handful of times. J is TRBJ2-7 and V is TRBV4-3, with D perhaps matching TRBD1 (5 bases). With 1 base removed from V and 0 bases from J, the gap between germline ends came to 10 bases. Germline V lookup: CDR1 LGHNA, CDR2 YSLEER. The CDR3 extends over 15 amino acids. CDR3 residues: CASSQAWGSSYEQYF. CDR3 nucleotide sequence: TGCGCCAGCAGCCAAGCCTGGGGCAGCTCCTACGAGCAGTACTTC.

There are a few counts of this clonotype. This chain uses TRBV7-2 with TRBJ2-7; 7 bases fit TRBD2. J gave up 0 bases and V 7 bases, and 6 bases lay outside the gene matches. Germline lookup yields CDR1 SGHTA and CDR2 FQGNSA. CDR3 size: 14 residues. The CDR3 DNA sequence: TGTGCCAGCAAAAGGGGCGGGAGCTCCTACGAGCAGTACTTC. Amino acids: CASKRGGSSYEQYF.

This clonotype was seen repeatedly, ten times or more. The chain uses TRBV18 and TRBJ1-4; no clear D. The CDR3 runs 13 residues. Germline assignment: CDR1 KGHSH and CDR2 LQKENI. Between the trimmed V and J ends, which lost 3 bases and 7 bases, there was a span of 9 bases. The CDR3 reads CASSPRRGEKLFF. In nucleotides, the CDR3 is TGTGCCAGCTCACCCAGGCGCGGTGAAAAACTGTTTTTT.

V is TRBV24-1 and J is TRBJ1-2, with a tentative D call TRBD1 (5 bases). V lost 2 bases, J lost 4 bases, and 13 bases lay in between. The CDR3 covers 15 residues. Germline V gene data show CDR1 as KGHDR and CDR2 as SFDVKD. This CDR3 is CATSDSGALIYGYTF. For the CDR3, the DNA is TGTGCCACCAGTGATTCCGGGGCTCTCATCTATGGCTACACCTTC.

In this sample, this clonotype turned up a few times. V gene TRBV19 combines with J gene TRBJ1-2; 7 positions match TRBD1. Germline CDR1 is LNHDA and CDR2 is SQIVND (reference sequence). The CDR3 has 15 residues. Losses at the gene ends were 3 bases for V and 2 bases for J; bases not matched to a gene: 6. CDR3 bases: TGTGCCAGTAGTATCGCGGGACAGATGAACTATGGCTACACCTTC. Encoded protein: CASSIAGQMNYGYTF.

This clonotype was seen only a few times. J is TRBJ2-7 and V is TRBV7-9; D ambiguous. Germline V gives CDR1 SEHNR, CDR2 FQNEAQ (reference sequence). V dropped 4 bases and J dropped 3 bases, with 10 bases sitting between them. The CDR3 loop spans 13 amino acids. Written as DNA, the CDR3 is TGTGCCAGCAGCTCGGGCCCCTTCTACGAGCAGTACTTC. Translating gives CASSSGPFYEQYF.

There are a few counts of this clonotype. This chain links TRBV20-1 with TRBJ2-5; 14 positions agree with TRBD2. The CDR3 loop spans 16 amino acids. The V and J ends lost 5 bases and 0 bases, in that order; junction bases with no gene match: 5. The germline V gene has CDR1 DFQATT and CDR2 SNEGSKA (reference sequence). The CDR3 DNA follows: TGCAGTGCTGAGGGACTAGCGGGGGCCTACCAAGAGACCCAGTACTTC. Translation gives CSAEGLAGAYQETQYF.

This clonotype was observed a handful of times. J is TRBJ2-7 and V is TRBV5-1; 7 bases match TRBD1. V shed 4 bases and J 7 bases; nucleotides not matched to a gene: 11. The germline V gene has CDR1 SGHRS and CDR2 YFSETQ. This CDR3 comprises 14 residues. CDR3 in amino acids: CASSADRVYGEQYF. The CDR3, as DNA: TGCGCCAGCAGCGCCGACAGGGTTTACGGGGAGCAGTACTTC. Using reference TRBV5-1 and TRBJ2-7 for the parts outside the CDR3, the full variable domain is KAGVTQTPRYLIKTRGQQVTLSCSPISGHRSVSWYQQTPGQGLQFLFEYFSETQRNKGNFPGRFSGRQFSNSRSEMNVSTLELGDSALYLCASSADRVYGEQYFGPGTRLTVT.

This clonotype appeared many times. The chain couples TRBV12-3 or TRBV12-4 to TRBJ2-1; D remains unclear. With 6 bases removed from V and 4 bases from J, the gap between germline ends came to 7 bases. The CDR3 runs to 12 residues. The CDR3 sequence: CASSLSYNEQFF. The CDR3 DNA is TGTGCCAGCAGCTTGTCGTACAATGAGCAGTTCTTC.

This clonotype was observed many times. The chain combines TRBV4-1 with TRBJ2-1, with a weak D call TRBD2 (7 bases). V lost 1 base and J lost 0, with 10 bases in between. There are 16 residues in the CDR3. Germline CDR1 reads MGHRA; CDR2 reads YSYEKL. CDR3 coding DNA: TGCGCCAGCAGCCAAGGGGGAGGGGGCTCCTACAATGAGCAGTTCTTC. Translated, it gives CASSQGGGGSYNEQFF.

This clonotype showed up just a few times. CDR3 bases: TGCAGCGTTGGGGGGCGGCTGGCCGGGGAGCTGTTTTTT. It is translated as CSVGGRLAGELFF. The gene calls are TRBV29-1 and TRBJ2-2; a weak D match, TRBD1 (6 bases). Trimming left V 4 bases short and J 6 bases short, with 12 bases between. From germline, CDR1 is SQVTM and CDR2 ANQGSEA. The CDR3 extends over 13 amino acids.

This clonotype came up a few times. The chain links TRBV28 to TRBJ1-1; 8 bases match TRBD1. The CDR3 extends over 14 amino acids. The germline gives CDR1 MDHEN, CDR2 SYDVKM. V lost 5 bases and J lost 5; bases outside the gene matches: 7. The CDR3 DNA follows: TGTGCCAGCAGTCGACAGGGGAGGCGTACTGAAGCTTTCTTT. It yields the protein CASSRQGRRTEAFF.

This clonotype was picked up a small number of times. The chain is built from TRBV12-3 or TRBV12-4 and TRBJ2-7; D gene ambiguous. The CDR3 runs to 12 residues. Trimming stripped 7 bases from V and 3 bases from J, with 10 bases between. In DNA form, the CDR3 reads TGTGCCAGCACATTTATAGGCTACGAGCAGTACTTC. Amino acid sequence: CASTFIGYEQYF.

This clonotype has just a few counts. The rearrangement uses TRBV28 and TRBJ1-4; TRBD1 matches at 8 bases. V lost 6 bases and J lost 13; bases outside the gene matches: 10. Germline CDR1 reads MDHEN; CDR2 reads SYDVKM. The CDR3 length is 13 residues. The CDR3 is CASSRPGQAGLFF. The CDR3 DNA is TGTGCCAGCAGCCGCCCGGGACAGGCAGGACTGTTTTTT.

This clonotype has ten or more counts. The chain joins TRBV15 to TRBJ2-3, with 10 bases identical to TRBD2. The CDR3 length is 16 residues. The V and J ends lost 1 base and 2 bases, in that order; junction bases with no gene match: 3. Germline CDR1 and CDR2: LNHNV and YYDKDF (reference sequence). Written as DNA, the CDR3 is TGTGCCACCAGCAGAGGTCTAGCGGGGGTCACAGATACGCAGTATTTT. It yields the protein CATSRGLAGVTDTQYF.

There are a few counts of this clonotype. In DNA, the CDR3 is TGCGCCAGCAGCTTGGCCGGACTAGCGGGGGAAACGCTCCAAGAGACCCAGTACTTC. Amino acids: CASSLAGLAGETLQETQYF. The chain combines TRBV5-1 with TRBJ2-5; TRBD2 agrees at 13 bases. V trimming: 0 bases; J trimming: 1 base; junction bases outside the gene matches: 9. This CDR3 contains 19 residues. Germline-derived CDR1 and CDR2 are SGHRS and YFSETQ. The full variable domain, with the rest looked up from reference TRBV5-1 and TRBJ2-5, is KAGVTQTPRYLIKTRGQQVTLSCSPISGHRSVSWYQQTPGQGLQFLFEYFSETQRNKGNFPGRFSGRQFSNSRSEMNVSTLELGDSALYLCASSLAGLAGETLQETQYFGPGTRLLVL.

The chain employs TRBV6-2 or TRBV6-3 and TRBJ2-1, with 7 bases identical to TRBD1. The V gene end was trimmed by 5 bases and the J gene end by 4 bases; junction bases not matched to a gene: 8. This CDR3 is 15 amino acids long. Germline CDR1 reads MNHEY; CDR2 reads SVGEGT. The CDR3 nucleotides read TGTGCCAGCAGTCCCCTTCGACAGGGTTACAATGAGCAGTTCTTC. Its protein is CASSPLRQGYNEQFF.

This clonotype has a handful of counts. The chain links TRBV15 to TRBJ2-7; the match to TRBD2 covers 8 bases. The germline CDR1 and CDR2 sequences are LNHNV and YYDKDF (reference sequence). V shed 3 bases and J 2 bases; nucleotides not matched to a gene: 6. This CDR3 has 15 amino acids. DNA for the CDR3: TGTGCCACCAGCAGCGGACTAGCCGTAGCCTACGAGCAGTACTTC. This sequence encodes CATSSGLAVAYEQYF.

In this sample, this clonotype turned up a few times. A much larger clonotype is one base distant, so this may be a read error. V and J are TRBV2 and TRBJ2-7; 7 bases match TRBD1. Trimming cost V 6 bases and J 0 bases; bases outside gene matches: 2. The CDR3 covers 13 residues. Germline assignment: CDR1 SNHLY and CDR2 FYNNEI. CDR3 region: CASRWDSSYEQYF. DNA for the CDR3: TGTGCCAGCAGGTGGGACAGCTCCTACGAGCAGTACTTC. The entire variable domain, with the rest obtained from reference TRBV2 and TRBJ2-7, is as follows: EPEVTQTPSHQVTQMGQEVILRCVPISNHLYFYWYRQILGQKVEFLVSFYNNEISEKSEIFDDQFSVERPDGSNFTLKIRSTKLEDSAMYFCASRWDSSYEQYFGPGTRLTVT.

The CDR3 DNA follows: TGCAGTGCTCGCAGACAGGGAGAGGGGACCCAGTACTTC. Translating gives CSARRQGEGTQYF. The rearrangement uses TRBV20-1 and TRBJ2-5; TRBD1 matches at 7 bases. There are 13 residues in the CDR3. Unmatched junction bases numbered 10, after V lost 5 bases and J lost 7 bases. Per germline, CDR1 DFQATT and CDR2 SNEGSKA (reference sequence).

The V gene is TRBV20-1, the J gene TRBJ2-6; D gene unclear. The CDR3 loop spans 12 amino acids. The V gene's germline CDR1 is DFQATT and CDR2 SNEGSKA (reference sequence). The CDR3 nucleotides read TGCAGGTCCCTCTCTGGGGCCAACGTCCTGACTTTC. Encoded protein: CRSLSGANVLTF.

V usage is TRBV11-2 and J usage is TRBJ2-7, with TRBD2 matching 7 bases. The CDR3 sequence is 12 residues long. Germline-derived CDR1 and CDR2 are SGHAT and FQNNGV. Trimming took 5 bases from V and 5 from J; bases not matched to a gene: 3. CDR3 DNA: TGTGCCAGCAGCATCAGCGGGGACGAGCAGTACTTC. Residues: CASSISGDEQYF.

The table lists this clonotype with a few counts. The chain combines TRBV18 with TRBJ2-7; 9 bases map to TRBD1. With V trimmed by 2 bases and J by 3 bases, 5 bases remained unmatched. Germline assignment: CDR1 KGHSH and CDR2 LQKENI. The CDR3 runs to 15 residues. CDR3 sequence (DNA): TGTGCCAGCTCACCAACCGGGACAGGGCTCTACGAGCAGTACTTC. It specifies CASSPTGTGLYEQYF.

This chain links TRBV11-2 with TRBJ2-1; the match to TRBD2 covers 8 bases. The CDR3 has 17 amino acids. Trimming took 5 bases from V and 7 from J; bases not matched to a gene: 16. Germline assignment: CDR1 SGHAT and CDR2 FQNNGV. The CDR3, as DNA: TGTGCCAGCAGCAAAAAGTGGGATGCGGGGGGCTTGAATGAGCAGTTCTTC. Its protein product is CASSKKWDAGGLNEQFF.

The chain combines TRBV12-3 or TRBV12-4 with TRBJ1-5; TRBD1 is a possible D gene (5 bases). The CDR3 covers 16 residues. The V gene lost 6 bases and the J gene lost 0 bases, with 15 bases spanning the gap. The CDR3 DNA sequence: TGTGCCAGCAGCCAAGGGGAGGGAGTTAGCAATCAGCCCCAGCATTTT. Translating gives CASSQGEGVSNQPQHF.

The sample holds a few counts of this clonotype. The chain carries TRBV11-2 and TRBJ2-2, with D possibly matching TRBD1 (6 bases). CDR1 is SGHAT, CDR2 FQNNGV, per germline. CDR3 length: 17 amino acids. Trimming cost V 3 bases and J 7 bases, with 21 bases left between them. CDR3 bases: TGTGCCAGCAGCTTCCGGGACATCGGCCTCGGGTACGGGGAGCTGTTTTTT. It codes for CASSFRDIGLGYGELFF.

The V gene is TRBV5-1, the J gene TRBJ1-5; D ambiguous. Trimming took off 2 bases at V and 2 bases at J, with 8 bases between the two ends. CDR1 and CDR2 (germline): SGHRS, YFSETQ. CDR3 length: 14 amino acids. In DNA, the CDR3 is TGCGCCAGCAGCTTAGGCGATGGCAATCAGCCCCAGCATTTT. This translates into CASSLGDGNQPQHF. The variable domain in full, completed from reference TRBV5-1 and TRBJ1-5, reads KAGVTQTPRYLIKTRGQQVTLSCSPISGHRSVSWYQQTPGQGLQFLFEYFSETQRNKGNFPGRFSGRQFSNSRSEMNVSTLELGDSALYLCASSLGDGNQPQHFGDGTRLSIL.